These 13 T cell receptor beta chains were all obtained from the same sample, sequenced in a study of shared clonotypes between healthy human individuals. Sequencing was performed with immunoSEQ multiplex PCR; in TCRdb, only in-frame clones are kept and a portion is missing. The repertoire has about 1.5 million clones, around 97% of them found once; the top ten carry approximately 1.1%. Input material: naive CD4+ T cells sorted from blood. Subset: CD45RA+ positively selected. The receptor source for this set is a man aged 25-45 years in good health.

The V call is TRBV7-3, the J call TRBJ2-1; D is perhaps TRBD1 (5 bases). Germline assignment: CDR1 SGHTA and CDR2 FQGTGA. Trimming removed 5 bases at V and 5 bases at J, with 16 bases between. The CDR3 sequence is 15 residues long. CDR3 coding DNA: TGTGCCAGCAGCCCCCAGGGTGTCCGGGACAATGAGCAGTTCTTC. Residues: CASSPQGVRDNEQFF.

J is TRBJ1-5 and V is TRBV10-2, with a tentative D call TRBD1 (6 bases). The ends were cut back, 5 bases at V and 2 bases at J, with 22 bases in the middle. Germline values: CDR1 WSHSY, CDR2 SAAADI. The CDR3 contains 18 residues. CDR3 loop: CASSIPTVSSGGNQPQHF. The CDR3 DNA is TGCGCCAGCAGTATCCCCACGGTGTCTTCAGGGGGCAATCAGCCCCAGCATTTT.

V gene TRBV18 combines with J gene TRBJ2-7, with D uncertain. Germline V lookup: CDR1 KGHSH, CDR2 LQKENI. V was clipped by 1 base and J by 7 bases, with 8 bases between them. CDR3 length: 12 residues. CDR3: CASSPRLGEQYF. In DNA, the CDR3 is TGTGCCAGCTCACCACGTTTAGGTGAGCAGTACTTC.

The V and J genes are TRBV19 and TRBJ1-3; a weak D match, TRBD1 (5 bases). The CDR3 length is 15 residues. Germline loops: CDR1 LNHDA, CDR2 SQIVND (reference sequence). V lost 1 base and J lost 0, with 7 bases in between. DNA for the CDR3: TGTGCCAGTAGTATAGTGACAGTCTCTGGAAACACCATATATTTT. This codes for CASSIVTVSGNTIYF.

This chain joins TRBV2 and TRBJ1-4; D not certain. Trimming removed 1 base from V and 9 bases from J, with 6 bases in between. The CDR3 is made up of 12 amino acids. Looked up from germline, CDR1 is SNHLY and CDR2 is FYNNEI. Written as DNA, the CDR3 is TGTGCCAGCAGTGAAGGGATTCAAAAACTGTTTTTT. Its translation: CASSEGIQKLFF.

The CDR3 is CASSGGLRADNEQFF. CDR3 sequence (DNA): TGCGCCAGCAGTGGAGGACTAAGGGCCGACAATGAGCAGTTCTTC. The chain employs TRBV10-1 and TRBJ2-1; perhaps TRBD2 as D (6 bases). The CDR3 contains 15 residues. Trimming pared 4 bases from V and 5 bases from J, leaving 15 bases between. Germline CDR1 and CDR2: WNHNN and SYGVQD (reference sequence).

This sequence joins TRBV19 and TRBJ1-5; D remains ambiguous. Germline-derived CDR1 and CDR2 are LNHDA and SQIVND (reference sequence). CDR3 length: 15 amino acids. V gave up 6 bases and J gave up 4 bases, with 16 bases separating them. As DNA, the CDR3 is TGTGCCAGTAGGCTAGAGACGGACGTAAATCAGCCCCAGCATTTT. It translates to CASRLETDVNQPQHF.

The CDR3 DNA reads TGTGCCAGCAGCTTCCCAGGAGACAGATCCACTGGGGCCAACGTCCTGACTTTC. It translates to CASSFPGDRSTGANVLTF. This chain joins TRBV5-4 and TRBJ2-6, with a tentative D call TRBD1 (5 bases). CDR1 is SGHNT and CDR2 is YYREEE in the germline V gene (reference sequence). The CDR3 totals 18 residues. V lost 2 bases and J lost 2, with 17 bases in between.

This sequence joins TRBV28 and TRBJ2-3; no clear D gene. This CDR3 is 14 amino acids long. Germline CDR1 MDHEN, CDR2 SYDVKM. V lost 5 bases to trimming and J lost 3 bases, with 12 bases between them. The CDR3: CASSTPARTDTQYF. DNA of the CDR3: TGTGCCAGCAGTACACCCGCGCGTACAGATACGCAGTATTTT.

The sample holds one count of this clone. The chain recombines TRBV5-6 with TRBJ2-4; D not certain. V was trimmed by 2 bases and J by 1 base, leaving 7 bases between them. CDR1 is SGHDT and CDR2 is YYEEEE in the germline V gene. This CDR3 is 14 amino acids long. CDR3 in amino acids: CASSLGVAKNIQYF. The CDR3 DNA is TGTGCCAGCAGCTTAGGAGTGGCCAAAAACATTCAGTACTTC.

This clone was seen once. J is TRBJ2-3 and V is TRBV7-9; D is possibly TRBD2 (6 bases). V gave up 5 bases and J gave up 3 bases, with 12 bases separating them. The length of the CDR3 is 14 residues. CDR1 is SEHNR and CDR2 is FQNEAQ in the germline V gene (reference sequence). This CDR3 is CASSALAETDTQYF. The CDR3 DNA reads TGTGCCAGCAGCGCATTAGCGGAAACAGATACGCAGTATTTT.

The genes are TRBV11-2 and TRBJ2-2; possibly TRBD2 for D (6 bases). The germline V gene encodes CDR1 SGHAT and CDR2 FQNNGV. The germline V and J ends were trimmed by 2 bases and 4 bases, with 11 bases remaining between them. This CDR3 is 15 amino acids long. This CDR3 reads CASSLLASVTGELFF. Here the CDR3 DNA reads TGTGCCAGCAGCTTATTGGCTAGCGTCACCGGGGAGCTGTTTTTT.

Notes on this clone: At the DNA level, this CDR3 is encoded by other sequences in the same sample as well. This chain uses TRBV5-1 with TRBJ2-2; D perhaps matches TRBD1 (6 bases). This CDR3 is built from 13 residues. Per the germline V gene, CDR1 is SGHRS and CDR2 is YFSETQ. The V end was cut by 1 base, the J end by 5 bases, with 6 bases between. CDR3: CASSLTGTGELFF. CDR3 coding DNA: TGCGCCAGCAGCTTGACAGGGACCGGGGAGCTGTTTTTT.